Reported below is one T cell receptor beta chain. The assay was immunoSEQ multiplex PCR, and TCRdb's table has in-frame clones only and misses some. The table lists about 83,000 clones, about 82% of them singletons. This entry comes from a study of blood T cell repertoires in COVID-19. The wider study: T cells, B-cell-depleted T cells, or PBMCs provided the cDNA or gDNA that served as material.

CDR3 length: 15 residues. Per germline, CDR1 MDHEN and CDR2 SYDVKM. V shed 0 bases and J shed 2 bases, with 8 bases lying between them. The J gene is TRBJ2-1, the V gene TRBV28; D gene uncertain. Sequenced input: peripheral blood. This TCR derives from a woman at least 80 years old in a cohort sampled during active or convalescent COVID-19. The CDR3 sequence is CASSLWRMTYNEQFF. In DNA form, the CDR3 reads TGTGCCAGCAGTTTATGGCGGATGACCTACAATGAGCAGTTCTTC. The whole variable domain, remainder taken from reference TRBV28 and TRBJ2-1, is DVKVTQSSRYLVKRTGEKVFLECVQDMDHENMFWYRQDPGLGLRLIYFSYDVKMKEKGDIPEGYSVSREKKERFSLILESASTNQTSMYLCASSLWRMTYNEQFFGPGTRLTVL.